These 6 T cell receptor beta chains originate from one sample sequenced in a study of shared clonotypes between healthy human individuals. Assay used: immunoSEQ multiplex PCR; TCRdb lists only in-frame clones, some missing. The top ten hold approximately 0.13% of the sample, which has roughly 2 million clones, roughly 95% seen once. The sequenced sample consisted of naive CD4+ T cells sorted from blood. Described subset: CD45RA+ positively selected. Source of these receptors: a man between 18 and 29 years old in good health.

The CDR3 region is CASSSPEGAGTEAFF. Here the CDR3 DNA reads TGTGCCAGCAGTTCACCAGAGGGGGCTGGCACTGAAGCTTTCTTT. The V call is TRBV28, the J call TRBJ1-1; 7 bases fit TRBD1. The CDR3 runs to 15 residues. CDR1 MDHEN and CDR2 SYDVKM come from the germline V gene. Trimming took 4 bases from V and 4 from J; bases not matched to a gene: 9.

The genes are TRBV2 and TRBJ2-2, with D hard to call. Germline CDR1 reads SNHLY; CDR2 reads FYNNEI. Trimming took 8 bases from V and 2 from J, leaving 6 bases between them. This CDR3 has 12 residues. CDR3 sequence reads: CASGENTGELFF. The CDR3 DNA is TGTGCCAGCGGGGAAAACACCGGGGAGCTGTTTTTT.

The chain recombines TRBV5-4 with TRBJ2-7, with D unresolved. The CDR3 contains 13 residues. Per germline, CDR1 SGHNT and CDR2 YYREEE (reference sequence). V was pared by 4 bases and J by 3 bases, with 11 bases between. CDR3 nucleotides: TGTGCCAGCAGCCTCCACGAAAACTACGAGCAGTACTTC. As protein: CASSLHENYEQYF.

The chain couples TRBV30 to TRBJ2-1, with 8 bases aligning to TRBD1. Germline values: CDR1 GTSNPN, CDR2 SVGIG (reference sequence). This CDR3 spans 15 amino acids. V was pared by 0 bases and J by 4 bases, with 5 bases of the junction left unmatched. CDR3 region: CAWSVGDRGYNEQFF. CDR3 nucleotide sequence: TGTGCCTGGAGTGTGGGAGACAGGGGTTACAATGAGCAGTTCTTC.

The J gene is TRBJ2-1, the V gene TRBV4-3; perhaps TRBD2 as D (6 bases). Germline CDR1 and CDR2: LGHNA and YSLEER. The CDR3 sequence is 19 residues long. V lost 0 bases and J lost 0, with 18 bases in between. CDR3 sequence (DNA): TGCGCCAGCAGCCAAGATCGGGAGCGGTGGGTCAGCTCCTACAATGAGCAGTTCTTC. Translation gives CASSQDRERWVSSYNEQFF.

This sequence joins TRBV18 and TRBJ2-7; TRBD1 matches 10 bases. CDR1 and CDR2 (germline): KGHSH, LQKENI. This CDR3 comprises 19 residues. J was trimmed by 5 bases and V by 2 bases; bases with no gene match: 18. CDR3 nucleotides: TGTGCCAGCTCACCATTCGAGAGGACGTCGGGACAGGGGTTCGACGAGCAGTACTTC. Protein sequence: CASSPFERTSGQGFDEQYF.